This TCR beta chain was identified during a study of cytotoxic CD8 clonotypes in ibrutinib-treated CLL. Study context: The response samples were taken once patients had been treated for a median of approximately 12 months, range 6 to 36. Findings and limits, study-wide: Progressing and sustained-remission patients had different sampling times.

The table came from immunoSEQ multiplex PCR; TCRdb's copy has only in-frame clones and leaves some out. There are 100,000 to 150,000 clones in the sample; over 75% occur only once, and roughly 1.9% lies in the top ten. Germline CDR1 reads MDHEN; CDR2 reads SYDVKM. The CDR3 contains 13 residues. The V end was cut by 7 bases, the J end by 1 base, with 10 bases between. Notes on this clone: Its antigen is undetermined.

Sequenced here: PBMCs, sampled after 24 months of ibrutinib treatment. The V call is TRBV28, the J call TRBJ1-2; D gene uncertain. This sequence was found in a human donor with chronic lymphocytic leukemia. In nucleotides, the CDR3 is TGTGCCAGCATTTCCGGATTTAACTATGGCTACACCTTC. Protein product: CASISGFNYGYTF.